This T cell receptor beta chain appears in the sequencing data of a study of blood T cell repertoires in COVID-19. In the study overall: Sites in the United States, Italy and Spain provided acute and convalescent COVID-19 samples. T cells, B-cell-depleted T cells, or PBMCs supplied cDNA or gDNA.

The germline V gene encodes CDR1 DFQATT and CDR2 SNEGSKA (reference sequence). The CDR3 has 13 residues. Trimming took 3 bases from V and 8 from J, leaving 13 bases between them. Authors' processing steps: Amplifying reference gene primers gave estimates of nucleated cell counts. Some clones are missing from TCRdb's copy, which holds only in-frame ones; the method was immunoSEQ multiplex PCR. V, J and clone size derive from that table, while D and trimming were established from the DNA sequence. Of about 120,000 clones listed, around nine tenths were seen once; the top ten hold 0.88%. The origin of this receptor is a woman in her 50s with active or convalescent COVID-19. Sequencing used peripheral blood. The rearrangement uses TRBV20-1 and TRBJ1-4, with a weak D call TRBD1 (5 bases). DNA of the CDR3: TGCAGTGCTAGTCAGGGATTAGAGGAAAAACTGTTTTTT. Protein: CSASQGLEEKLFF.